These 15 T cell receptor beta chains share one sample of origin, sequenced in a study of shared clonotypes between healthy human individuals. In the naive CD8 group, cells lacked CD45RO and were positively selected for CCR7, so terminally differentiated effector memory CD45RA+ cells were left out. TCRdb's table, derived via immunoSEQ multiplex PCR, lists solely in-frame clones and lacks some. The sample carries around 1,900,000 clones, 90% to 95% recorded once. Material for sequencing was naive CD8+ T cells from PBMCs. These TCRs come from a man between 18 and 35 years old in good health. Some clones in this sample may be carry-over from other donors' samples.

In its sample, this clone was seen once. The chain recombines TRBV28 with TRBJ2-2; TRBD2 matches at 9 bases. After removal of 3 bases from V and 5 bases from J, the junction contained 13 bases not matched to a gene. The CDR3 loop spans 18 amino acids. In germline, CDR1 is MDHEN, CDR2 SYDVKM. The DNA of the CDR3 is TGTGCCAGCAGTTTCGTGTTGATAGCGGGAGCCCGGACCGGGGAGCTGTTTTTT. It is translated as CASSFVLIAGARTGELFF.

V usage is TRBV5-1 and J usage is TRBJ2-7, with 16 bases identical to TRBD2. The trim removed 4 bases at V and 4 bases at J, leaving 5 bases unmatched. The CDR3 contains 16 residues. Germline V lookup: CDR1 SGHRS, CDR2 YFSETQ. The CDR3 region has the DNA TGCGCCAGCAGCCTGGGACTAGCGGGAGGGCTTTACGAGCAGTACTTC. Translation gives CASSLGLAGGLYEQYF.

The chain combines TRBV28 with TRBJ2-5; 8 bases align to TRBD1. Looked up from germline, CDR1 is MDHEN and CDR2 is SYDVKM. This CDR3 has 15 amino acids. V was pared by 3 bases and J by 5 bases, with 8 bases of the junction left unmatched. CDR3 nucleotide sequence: TGTGCCAGCAGTTTGATCGCAGGGGGCGGTGAGACCCAGTACTTC. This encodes CASSLIAGGGETQYF.

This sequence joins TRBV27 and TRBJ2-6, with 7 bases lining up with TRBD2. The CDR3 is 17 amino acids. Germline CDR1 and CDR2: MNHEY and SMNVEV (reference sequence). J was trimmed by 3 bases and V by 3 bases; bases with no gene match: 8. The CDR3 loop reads CASSFVWEGGGANVLTF. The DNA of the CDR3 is TGTGCCAGCAGTTTCGTGTGGGAGGGAGGTGGGGCCAACGTCCTGACTTTC.

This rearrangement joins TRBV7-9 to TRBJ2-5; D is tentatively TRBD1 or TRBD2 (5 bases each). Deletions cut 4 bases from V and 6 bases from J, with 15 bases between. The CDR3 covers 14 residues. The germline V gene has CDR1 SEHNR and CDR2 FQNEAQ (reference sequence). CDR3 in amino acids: CASSSRDPGKTQYF. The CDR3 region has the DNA TGTGCCAGCAGCTCCCGGGACCCCGGGAAGACCCAGTACTTC. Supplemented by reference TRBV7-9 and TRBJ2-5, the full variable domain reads DTGVSQNPRHKITKRGQNVTFRCDPISEHNRLYWYRQTLGQGPEFLTYFQNEAQLEKSRLLSDRFSAERPKGSFSTLEIQRTEQGDSAMYLCASSSRDPGKTQYFGPGTRLLVL.

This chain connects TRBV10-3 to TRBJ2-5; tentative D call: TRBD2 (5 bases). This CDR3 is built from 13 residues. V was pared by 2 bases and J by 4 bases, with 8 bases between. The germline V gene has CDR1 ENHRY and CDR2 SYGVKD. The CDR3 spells CAISERGAETQYF. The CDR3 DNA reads TGTGCCATCAGTGAGCGGGGTGCAGAGACCCAGTACTTC.

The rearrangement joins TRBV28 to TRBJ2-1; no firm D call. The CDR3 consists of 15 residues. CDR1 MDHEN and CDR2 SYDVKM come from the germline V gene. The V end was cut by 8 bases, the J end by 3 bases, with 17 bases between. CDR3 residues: CASFSPGGYYNEQFF. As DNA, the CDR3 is TGTGCCAGCTTTTCCCCTGGCGGCTACTACAATGAGCAGTTCTTC.

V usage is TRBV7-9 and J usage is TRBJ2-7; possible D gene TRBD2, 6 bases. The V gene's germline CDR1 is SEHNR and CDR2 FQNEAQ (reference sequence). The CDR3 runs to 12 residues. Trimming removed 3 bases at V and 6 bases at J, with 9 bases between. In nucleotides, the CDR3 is TGTGCCAGCAGCTTTCCTAGCGCCGAGCAGTACTTC. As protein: CASSFPSAEQYF.

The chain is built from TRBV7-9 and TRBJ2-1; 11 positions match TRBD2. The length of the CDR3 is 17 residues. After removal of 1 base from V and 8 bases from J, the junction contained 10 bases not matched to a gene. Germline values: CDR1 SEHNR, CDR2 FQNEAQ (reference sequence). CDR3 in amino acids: CASSLDPLAGDSDEQFF. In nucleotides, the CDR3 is TGTGCCAGCAGCTTAGATCCACTAGCGGGAGATTCCGATGAGCAGTTCTTC.

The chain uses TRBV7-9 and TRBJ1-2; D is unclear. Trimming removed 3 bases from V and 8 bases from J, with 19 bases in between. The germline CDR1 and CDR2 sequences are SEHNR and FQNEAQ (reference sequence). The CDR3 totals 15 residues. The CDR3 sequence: CASSFTDPAQGGYTF. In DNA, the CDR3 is TGTGCCAGCAGCTTTACGGACCCGGCTCAAGGCGGCTACACCTTC.

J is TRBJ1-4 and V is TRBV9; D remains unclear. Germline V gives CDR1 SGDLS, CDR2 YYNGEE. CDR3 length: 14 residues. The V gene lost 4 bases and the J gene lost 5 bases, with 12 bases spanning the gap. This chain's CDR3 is CASSSQTENEKLFF. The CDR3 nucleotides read TGTGCCAGCAGCTCCCAGACTGAAAATGAAAAACTGTTTTTT.

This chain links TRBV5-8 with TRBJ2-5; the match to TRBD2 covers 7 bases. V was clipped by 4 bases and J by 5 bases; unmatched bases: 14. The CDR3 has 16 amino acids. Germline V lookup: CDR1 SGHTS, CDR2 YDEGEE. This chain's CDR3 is CASSPEVREKRETQYF. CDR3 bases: TGTGCCAGCAGCCCGGAGGTGCGGGAGAAACGGGAGACCCAGTACTTC.

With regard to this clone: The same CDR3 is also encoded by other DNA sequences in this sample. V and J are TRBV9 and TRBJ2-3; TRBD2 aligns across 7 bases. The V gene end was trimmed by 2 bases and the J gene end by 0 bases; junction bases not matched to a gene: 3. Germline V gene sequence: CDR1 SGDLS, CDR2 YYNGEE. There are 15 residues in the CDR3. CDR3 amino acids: CASSVASGSTDTQYF. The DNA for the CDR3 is TGTGCCAGCAGCGTTGCTAGCGGAAGCACAGATACGCAGTATTTT.

The CDR3 region has the DNA TGTGCCAGCAGCTTACAGGCCCACTACGAGCAGTACTTC. Amino acid sequence: CASSLQAHYEQYF. The V gene is TRBV7-7, the J gene TRBJ2-7; no reliable D call. Deletions cut 2 bases from V and 3 bases from J, with 8 bases between. CDR1 and CDR2 (germline): SSHAT, FNYEAQ (reference sequence). The CDR3 contains 13 residues.

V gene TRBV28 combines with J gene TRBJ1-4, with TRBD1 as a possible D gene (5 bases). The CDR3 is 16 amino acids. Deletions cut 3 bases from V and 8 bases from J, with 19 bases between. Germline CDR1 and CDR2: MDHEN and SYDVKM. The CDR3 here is CASSLGDWGSGEKLFF. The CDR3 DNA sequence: TGTGCCAGCAGTTTGGGTGACTGGGGGAGCGGCGAAAAACTGTTTTTT.